This TCR beta chain was found in a study of naive and memory T cell subsets. The CDR3 consists of 12 residues. V shed 5 bases and J shed 7 bases, with 12 bases lying between them. Germline V gene lookup returns CDR1 DFQATT and CDR2 SNEGSKA (reference sequence). Blood and skin TCR RNA was reverse transcribed with alpha and beta constant primers. MiXCR was run by TCRdb on the 5' RACE reads, yielding one entry per CDR3 protein. In the table there are under 25,000 distinct CDR3 sequences, 4% to 4.5% of which are singletons. Adult healthy volunteers gave 2.5 ml peripheral blood for whole-blood RNA. There are many counts of this clonotype.

The chain links TRBV20-1 to TRBJ1-5, with unresolved D. This clonotype was obtained from a male donor in good health. This chain's CDR3 is CSAGREGQPQHF. The CDR3 coding sequence is TGCAGTGCTGGCCGGGAGGGACAGCCCCAGCATTTT.